Listed below are T cell receptor beta chains from one sample, sequenced in a study of blood T cell repertoires in COVID-19. Method: immunoSEQ multiplex PCR; TCRdb's copy keeps in-frame clones and lacks some. Of about 42,000 clones listed, roughly 88% were seen once; the top ten hold less than 15%. Sequencing used peripheral blood. Receptor source: a human donor in a cohort sampled during active COVID-19. The CDR3 runs from the conserved cysteine through the conserved F or W. The order of the fields is clone size, V gene, D gene, J gene, CDR3 DNA, CDR3 protein. The D gene is left open where the match is weak. Clone size, where shown, is once, few, many, or a class for clones that have expanded.

.,TRBV25-1,TRBD2,TRBJ2-2,TGTGCCAGCAGTGACTTAGCGGGGCCCTCCGGGGAGCTGTTTTTT,CASSDLAGPSGELFF
.,TRBV5-4,.,TRBJ2-3,TGTGCCAGCAGCCGGGACTCGCCGAAGGCAGATACGCAGTATTTT,CASSRDSPKADTQYF
.,TRBV4-2,TRBD2,TRBJ2-1,TGTGCCAGCAGCCAAGCCGGGACTAGCGGGGGGGATGAGCAGTTCTTC,CASSQAGTSGGDEQFF
.,TRBV28,.,TRBJ2-7,TGTGCCAGCAGTTTATATCCGGAGACTAACGAGCAGTACTTC,CASSLYPETNEQYF
.,TRBV4-2,TRBD2,TRBJ2-3,TGTGCCAGCAGCCCCGGGGCTAGCGGAACCACAGATACGCAGTATTTT,CASSPGASGTTDTQYF
.,TRBV5-6,TRBD1,TRBJ1-1,TGTGCCAGCAGCCCGGGACAGGCCACTGAAGCTTTCTTT,CASSPGQATEAFF
.,TRBV3-1/TRBV3-2,TRBD2,TRBJ2-5,TGTGCCAGCAGCCAAGAGGCGGGGGGTCTGCAAGAGACCCAGTACTTC,CASSQEAGGLQETQYF
.,TRBV4-3,.,TRBJ2-6,TGCGCCAGCAGCCAAGATCCCGGGGGGCGCTCGACCAACGTCCTGACTTTC,CASSQDPGGRSTNVLTF
.,TRBV14,.,TRBJ1-1,TGTGCCAGCAGCCAAATAGGGGGAGGGACTGAAGCTTTCTTT,CASSQIGGGTEAFF
.,TRBV29-1,.,TRBJ2-1,TGCAGCGTACGGCTGGGGAGCTACAATGAGCAGTTCTTC,CSVRLGSYNEQFF
.,TRBV6-5,TRBD2,TRBJ2-5,TGTGCCAGCGGAGGACGGCGGGGGGGTGAGACCCAGTACTTC,CASGGRRGGETQYF
.,TRBV4-3,TRBD2,TRBJ2-4,TGCGCCAGCAGCCAAGGCGGGGGGTTAGCCAAAAACATTCAGTACTTC,CASSQGGGLAKNIQYF
.,TRBV5-8,.,TRBJ2-3,TGTGCCAGCAGCTTGGTGGGGGCCCCAGATACGCAGTATTTT,CASSLVGAPDTQYF
.,TRBV6-5,TRBD1,TRBJ2-7,TGTGCCAGCTCAACGGGACAGGTGATCTACGAGCAGTACTTC,CASSTGQVIYEQYF
.,TRBV6-5,TRBD1,TRBJ2-1,TGTGCCAGCAGAGGGACAGGAAGGAATGAGCAGTTCTTC,CASRGTGRNEQFF
.,TRBV7-9,.,TRBJ2-7,TGTGCCAGCAGCTTCAGGGGAAACGAGCAGTACTTC,CASSFRGNEQYF
few,TRBV24-1,TRBD2,TRBJ2-2,TGTGCCACCAGTGCCACCCCCTCTAGCGGGGGGGCCATAGGGGAGCTGTTTTTT,CATSATPSSGGAIGELFF
.,TRBV27,.,TRBJ2-7,TGTGCCAGCAGAGTCCCCCGGGGGAAAAACGAGCAGTACTTC,CASRVPRGKNEQYF
.,TRBV5-1,.,TRBJ2-5,TGCGCCAGCAGCGGGACTGGGCAAGAGACCCAGTACTTC,CASSGTGQETQYF
.,TRBV7-9,.,TRBJ1-2,TGTGCCAGCAGCTTAGCCAACGGGGTAGGTGGCTACACCTTC,CASSLANGVGGYTF
.,TRBV4-1,.,TRBJ1-2,TGCGCCAGCAGCCCTGTGAGCCTCACCCACTATGGCTACACCTTC,CASSPVSLTHYGYTF
.,TRBV5-1,TRBD1,TRBJ2-3,TGCGCCAGCAGCTTGTCCGGGACAGGGGCCGATACGCAGTATTTT,CASSLSGTGADTQYF
.,TRBV7-3,.,TRBJ2-2,TGTGCCAGCAGCTTACGGTCACAGGGCTCGAACACCGGGGAGCTGTTTTTT,CASSLRSQGSNTGELFF
few,TRBV6-6,TRBD2,TRBJ2-2,TGTGCCAGCAGTCAGACTAGCGGGGGGCGGGACACCGGGGAGCTGTTTTTT,CASSQTSGGRDTGELFF
.,TRBV27,.,TRBJ1-6,TGTGCCAGCAGTTTAGAGGCAGGGTATTCACCCCTCCACTTT,CASSLEAGYSPLHF
.,TRBV9,TRBD1,TRBJ2-7,TGTGCCAGCAGCCCCCAAGGGACAGGCCACTACGAGCAGTACTTC,CASSPQGTGHYEQYF
.,TRBV7-2,TRBD2,TRBJ2-2,TGTGCCAGCAGCCGCGGGGGGGCGGACACCGGGGAGCTGTTTTTT,CASSRGGADTGELFF
.,TRBV4-1,TRBD1,TRBJ1-2,TGCGCCAGCAGCCAAGCTACAGGGGGTGATGGCTACACCTTC,CASSQATGGDGYTF
medium-sized,TRBV4-1,.,TRBJ2-7,TGCGCCAGCAGCCAATCACCCGGGACAATGCCCCGGGAGCAGTACTTC,CASSQSPGTMPREQYF
.,TRBV6-5,TRBD1,TRBJ2-3,TGTGCCAGCAGCGACAGGGGCGGAGATACGCAGTATTTT,CASSDRGGDTQYF
.,TRBV6-6,TRBD2,TRBJ2-5,TGTGCCAGCAGTCGGGTACTAGCGGGGGAATCCCAAGAGACCCAGTACTTC,CASSRVLAGESQETQYF
few,TRBV27,TRBD1,TRBJ2-7,TGTGCCAGCAGGAAGGGGTTTGGGACAGGGCTCACCTACGAGCAGTACTTC,CASRKGFGTGLTYEQYF
.,TRBV21-1,.,TRBJ2-5,TGTGCCAGCAGCTCACCGGGACAGGGGTCCGCGGGGGAGACCCAGTACTTC,CASSSPGQGSAGETQYF
.,TRBV2,TRBD2,TRBJ2-3,TGTGCCAGCAGTGATGCGGGGGGGTGGGATACGCAGTATTTT,CASSDAGGWDTQYF
.,TRBV10-2,TRBD1,TRBJ1-5,TGCGCCAGCAGCTCCGGGACAGGGGGGGCGGCCCAGCATTTT,CASSSGTGGAAQHF
.,TRBV28,.,TRBJ2-5,TGTGCCAGCAGTCCTAAGGGGGGGGGCAAGACCCAGTACTTC,CASSPKGGGKTQYF
.,TRBV19,.,TRBJ2-1,TGTGCCAGTAAGGGGCTCCCTTACAATGAGCAGTTCTTC,CASKGLPYNEQFF
few,TRBV5-4,.,TRBJ1-2,TGTGCCAGCAGCTTGGTCGGACAGCAAGCGGAAGGCTACACCTTC,CASSLVGQQAEGYTF
.,TRBV28,TRBD1,TRBJ2-7,TGTGCCAGCAGTTCGGACAGGGGCCGGAGCGAGCAGTACTTC,CASSSDRGRSEQYF
.,TRBV6-5,.,TRBJ2-7,TGTGCCAGCAGTACCATAGCGATAGGATCGAGGGAGCAGTACTTC,CASSTIAIGSREQYF
.,TRBV18,.,TRBJ2-3,TGTGCCAGCTCACCACCAGGGGTGGATACGCAGTATTTT,CASSPPGVDTQYF
.,TRBV27,.,TRBJ1-2,TGTGCCAGCAGTAAGCAGTCCTCGGGTGGCTACACCTTC,CASSKQSSGGYTF
.,TRBV18,.,TRBJ2-3,TGTGCCAGCTCACCTCCAGCGCGGTTAGATACGCAGTATTTT,CASSPPARLDTQYF
.,TRBV7-8,.,TRBJ1-5,TGTGCCAGCAGCTTAAGACAGAGTAATCAGCCCCAGCATTTT,CASSLRQSNQPQHF
.,TRBV7-6,.,TRBJ2-5,TGTGCCAGCAGCTTAGTAGGGGTTTCAGAGACCCAGTACTTC,CASSLVGVSETQYF
.,TRBV5-8,.,TRBJ2-7,TGTGCCAGCAGCCCGGGCAGGGTCCCCTACGAGCAGTACTTC,CASSPGRVPYEQYF
.,TRBV3-1/TRBV3-2,TRBD2,TRBJ2-7,TGTGCCAGCAGCCAACCTGGGGGGGGCTACGAGCAGTACTTC,CASSQPGGGYEQYF